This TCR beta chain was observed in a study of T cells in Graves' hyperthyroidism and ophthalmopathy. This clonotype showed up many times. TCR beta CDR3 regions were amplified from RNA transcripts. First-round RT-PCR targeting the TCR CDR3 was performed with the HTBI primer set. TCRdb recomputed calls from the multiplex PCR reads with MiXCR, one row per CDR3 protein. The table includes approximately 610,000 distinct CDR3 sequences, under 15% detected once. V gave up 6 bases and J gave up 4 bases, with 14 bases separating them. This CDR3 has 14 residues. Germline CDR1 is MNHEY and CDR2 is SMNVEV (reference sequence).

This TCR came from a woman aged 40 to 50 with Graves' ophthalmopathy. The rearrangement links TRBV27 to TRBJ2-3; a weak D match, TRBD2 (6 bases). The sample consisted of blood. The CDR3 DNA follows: TGTGCCAGCAGCCCGCCGGGAGTTCCAGATACGCAGTATTTT. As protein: CASSPPGVPDTQYF.